This is a list of T cell receptor beta chains from one sample in a study of T cell changes during pregnancy in multiple sclerosis. Produced via immunoSEQ multiplex PCR; TCRdb's table is partial and in-frame only. The table includes 55,000 to 70,000 clones, 92% detected once. The sample in question was peripheral blood, obtained in the second trimester of pregnancy. These receptors were obtained from a female donor in good health, enrolled as a control in a pregnancy study. The CDR3 runs from the conserved cysteine through the conserved F or W. Each record gives: CDR3 DNA, CDR3 protein, J gene, V gene, D gene, clone size. The D gene is left open where the match is weak. Part of the rows lack a size; the others show once, few, many or a class for expanded clones.

CDR3 DNA: TGTGCCAGCAGCCTAGACAGGTACTCCTACGAGCAGTACTTC
CDR3 protein: CASSLDRYSYEQYF
J gene: TRBJ2-7
V gene: TRBV7-2
D gene: -
clone size: -

CDR3 DNA: TGCGCCAGCAGCCTCCCCGGGTCAGTCGAGCAGTACTTC
CDR3 protein: CASSLPGSVEQYF
J gene: TRBJ2-7
V gene: TRBV5-1
D gene: -
clone size: -

CDR3 DNA: TGTGCCAGCCGGGGTCTGGGACTAGCGATGTATGAGCAGTTCTTC
CDR3 protein: CASRGLGLAMYEQFF
J gene: TRBJ2-1
V gene: TRBV19
D gene: TRBD2
clone size: -

CDR3 DNA: TGCGCCAGCAGCCAGGGACTAGCGGGAAAGGGACCCTCCAATGAGCAGTTCTTC
CDR3 protein: CASSQGLAGKGPSNEQFF
J gene: TRBJ2-1
V gene: TRBV4-1
D gene: TRBD2
clone size: -

CDR3 DNA: TGTGCCAGCAGCCAAGAAGGAGGAGGGAGCTCTGAAGCTTTCTTT
CDR3 protein: CASSQEGGGSSEAFF
J gene: TRBJ1-1
V gene: TRBV4-2
D gene: -
clone size: -

CDR3 DNA: TGTGCCAGCAGCTTAACAGGGGGACAAGATACGCAGTATTTT
CDR3 protein: CASSLTGGQDTQYF
J gene: TRBJ2-3
V gene: TRBV7-3
D gene: -
clone size: -

CDR3 DNA: TGTGCCAGCAGTGAACAGGGGGACACCGGGGAGCTGTTTTTT
CDR3 protein: CASSEQGDTGELFF
J gene: TRBJ2-2
V gene: TRBV2
D gene: TRBD1
clone size: -

CDR3 DNA: TGCAGCGTTGACTCCCTAGCGGTAAATGAGCAGTTCTTC
CDR3 protein: CSVDSLAVNEQFF
J gene: TRBJ2-1
V gene: TRBV29-1
D gene: TRBD2
clone size: -

CDR3 DNA: TGCGCCAGCAGGAACGCGGGAGGCGGTCAAGAGACCCAGTACTTC
CDR3 protein: CASRNAGGGQETQYF
J gene: TRBJ2-5
V gene: TRBV5-1
D gene: TRBD2
clone size: -

CDR3 DNA: TGTGCCAGTCAATGGAGAGGCAATCAGCCCCAGCATTTT
CDR3 protein: CASQWRGNQPQHF
J gene: TRBJ1-5
V gene: TRBV28
D gene: -
clone size: few

CDR3 DNA: TGTGCCAGCTCACCCTCCACCGGGACAGCGTACTACGAGCAGTACTTC
CDR3 protein: CASSPSTGTAYYEQYF
J gene: TRBJ2-7
V gene: TRBV18
D gene: TRBD1
clone size: -

CDR3 DNA: TGTGCCAGCAGCCTGCGCGCCAACCCTAGCGGGGGGGGCATTTACGAGCAGTACTTC
CDR3 protein: CASSLRANPSGGGIYEQYF
J gene: TRBJ2-7
V gene: TRBV7-2
D gene: TRBD2
clone size: -

CDR3 DNA: TGCGCCAGCAGCCAAGATCGTCTAGCGGACCCCTACAATGAGCAGTTCTTC
CDR3 protein: CASSQDRLADPYNEQFF
J gene: TRBJ2-1
V gene: TRBV4-1
D gene: TRBD2
clone size: -

CDR3 DNA: TGTGCCAGCAGCCTGCGGGACAGGGGTCCTGAAGCTTTCTTT
CDR3 protein: CASSLRDRGPEAFF
J gene: TRBJ1-1
V gene: TRBV7-2
D gene: TRBD1
clone size: -

CDR3 DNA: TGTGCCAGCAGGGAACAGGGTATCACTGAAGCTTTCTTT
CDR3 protein: CASREQGITEAFF
J gene: TRBJ1-1
V gene: TRBV6-5
D gene: -
clone size: -

CDR3 DNA: TGTGCCAGTAGTCCTCAGGGCACAGATACGCAGTATTTT
CDR3 protein: CASSPQGTDTQYF
J gene: TRBJ2-3
V gene: TRBV19
D gene: -
clone size: -

CDR3 DNA: TGCGCCAGCAGCTTGGCCGGCGGGGTCTCCTCCTACGAGCAGTACTTC
CDR3 protein: CASSLAGGVSSYEQYF
J gene: TRBJ2-7
V gene: TRBV5-1
D gene: -
clone size: -

CDR3 DNA: TGTGCCACCAGCAGAAATCCCGGACAGGGGGGCGAATACCCTTATGGCTACACCTTC
CDR3 protein: CATSRNPGQGGEYPYGYTF
J gene: TRBJ1-2
V gene: TRBV15
D gene: TRBD1
clone size: -

CDR3 DNA: TGTGCCAGCAGCTTTTCGCAGGCTTCCTACGAGCAGTACTTC
CDR3 protein: CASSFSQASYEQYF
J gene: TRBJ2-7
V gene: TRBV5-4
D gene: -
clone size: few

CDR3 DNA: TGTGCCAGCAAGCTAGGGACATCCTGGGCCGAGCAGTACTTC
CDR3 protein: CASKLGTSWAEQYF
J gene: TRBJ2-7
V gene: TRBV28
D gene: -
clone size: -

CDR3 DNA: TGTGCCTGGAGTTTAAGGAGTCTGGCCAACGTCCTGACTTTC
CDR3 protein: CAWSLRSLANVLTF
J gene: TRBJ2-6
V gene: TRBV30
D gene: -
clone size: -

CDR3 DNA: TGTGCCAGCAGTTTATCCAACGTACAGGGAAACTACGAGCAGTACTTC
CDR3 protein: CASSLSNVQGNYEQYF
J gene: TRBJ2-7
V gene: TRBV27
D gene: -
clone size: -

CDR3 DNA: TGCGCCAGCAGTGAGATAACACTAGCGGCAGGACCTCCTAACGAGCAGTACTTC
CDR3 protein: CASSEITLAAGPPNEQYF
J gene: TRBJ2-7
V gene: TRBV10-2
D gene: TRBD2
clone size: -

CDR3 DNA: TGTGCCAGCACCTTAAAGGAGGGATCGAACACTGAAGCTTTCTTT
CDR3 protein: CASTLKEGSNTEAFF
J gene: TRBJ1-1
V gene: TRBV6-5
D gene: -
clone size: -

CDR3 DNA: TGTGCCAGCCTCGGACAGGGGGCTCCTACTGAAGCTTTCTTT
CDR3 protein: CASLGQGAPTEAFF
J gene: TRBJ1-1
V gene: TRBV6-9
D gene: TRBD1
clone size: once

CDR3 DNA: TGTGCCAGCAGTTACTCTTTGGGACACACATACGAGCAGTACTTC
CDR3 protein: CASSYSLGHTYEQYF
J gene: TRBJ2-7
V gene: TRBV6-6
D gene: -
clone size: -

CDR3 DNA: TGCGCCAGCAGCGGGGACAGGGGTTCAGATACGCAGTATTTT
CDR3 protein: CASSGDRGSDTQYF
J gene: TRBJ2-3
V gene: TRBV10-1
D gene: TRBD1
clone size: -

CDR3 DNA: TGTGCCAGCACCGGGACTAGCGGGAGGGAGACCCAGTACTTC
CDR3 protein: CASTGTSGRETQYF
J gene: TRBJ2-5
V gene: TRBV28
D gene: TRBD2
clone size: -

CDR3 DNA: TGTGCCAGCAGCTTAGCGCGACGAAGGGGGCGGGCTGGTGGGGCCAACGTCCTGACTTTC
CDR3 protein: CASSLARRRGRAGGANVLTF
J gene: TRBJ2-6
V gene: TRBV7-8
D gene: TRBD1
clone size: -

CDR3 DNA: TGTGCCAGCAGCCTGCAGGGGTTTTCCACCGGGGAGCTGTTTTTT
CDR3 protein: CASSLQGFSTGELFF
J gene: TRBJ2-2
V gene: TRBV28
D gene: -
clone size: -

CDR3 DNA: TGCGCCAGCAGCGCCCACGACAGGGGCCCTTCTCTATACTATGGCTACACCTTC
CDR3 protein: CASSAHDRGPSLYYGYTF
J gene: TRBJ1-2
V gene: TRBV5-1
D gene: TRBD1
clone size: -